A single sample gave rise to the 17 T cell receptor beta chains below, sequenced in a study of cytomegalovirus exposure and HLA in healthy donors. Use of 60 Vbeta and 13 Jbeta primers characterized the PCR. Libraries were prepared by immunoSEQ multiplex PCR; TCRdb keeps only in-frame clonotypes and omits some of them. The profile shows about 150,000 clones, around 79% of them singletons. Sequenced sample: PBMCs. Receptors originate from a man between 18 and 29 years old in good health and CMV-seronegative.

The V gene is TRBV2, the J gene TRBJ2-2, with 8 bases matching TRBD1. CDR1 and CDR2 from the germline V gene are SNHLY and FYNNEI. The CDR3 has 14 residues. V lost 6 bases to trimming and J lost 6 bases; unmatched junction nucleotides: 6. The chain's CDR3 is CASSRTGQSGELFF. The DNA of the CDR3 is TGTGCCAGCAGCAGGACAGGGCAGTCCGGGGAGCTGTTTTTT.

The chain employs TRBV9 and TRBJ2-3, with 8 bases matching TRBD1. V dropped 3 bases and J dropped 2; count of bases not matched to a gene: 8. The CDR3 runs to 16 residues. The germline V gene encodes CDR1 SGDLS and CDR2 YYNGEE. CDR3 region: CASSATGGGLTDTQYF. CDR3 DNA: TGTGCCAGCAGCGCCACAGGGGGTGGTCTCACAGATACGCAGTATTTT.

CDR3: CASSVGIYLNEQFF. The CDR3 DNA sequence: TGTGCCAGCAGCGTAGGTATCTACCTCAATGAGCAGTTCTTC. The chain recombines TRBV9 with TRBJ2-1; D remains unclear. The CDR3 covers 14 residues. Trimming took 0 bases from V and 6 from J, leaving 10 bases between them. Germline V gene data show CDR1 as SGDLS and CDR2 as YYNGEE.

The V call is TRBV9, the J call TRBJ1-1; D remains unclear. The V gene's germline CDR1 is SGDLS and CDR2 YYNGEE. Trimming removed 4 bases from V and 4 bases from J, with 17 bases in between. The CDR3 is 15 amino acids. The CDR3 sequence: CASSPRGRGGTEAFF. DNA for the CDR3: TGTGCCAGCAGCCCCCGAGGGCGCGGAGGCACTGAAGCTTTCTTT.

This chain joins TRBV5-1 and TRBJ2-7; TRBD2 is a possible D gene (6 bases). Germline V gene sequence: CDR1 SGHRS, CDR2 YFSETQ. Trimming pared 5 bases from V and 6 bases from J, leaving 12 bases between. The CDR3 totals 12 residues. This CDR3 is CASSMGGGEQYF. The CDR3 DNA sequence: TGCGCCAGCAGTATGGGGGGAGGCGAGCAGTACTTC.

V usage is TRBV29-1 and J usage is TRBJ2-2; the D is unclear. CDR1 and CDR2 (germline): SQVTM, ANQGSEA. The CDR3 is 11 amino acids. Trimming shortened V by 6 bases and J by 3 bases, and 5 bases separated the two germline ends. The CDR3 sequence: CSVGDTGELFF. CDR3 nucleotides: TGCAGCGTCGGAGACACCGGGGAGCTGTTTTTT.

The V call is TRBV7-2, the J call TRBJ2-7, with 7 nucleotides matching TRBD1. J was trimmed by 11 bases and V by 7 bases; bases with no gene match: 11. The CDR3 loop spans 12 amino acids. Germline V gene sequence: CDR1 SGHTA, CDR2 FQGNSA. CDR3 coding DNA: TGTGCCAGCACCAGGGACAGCGGCCCGGAGTACTTC. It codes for CASTRDSGPEYF.

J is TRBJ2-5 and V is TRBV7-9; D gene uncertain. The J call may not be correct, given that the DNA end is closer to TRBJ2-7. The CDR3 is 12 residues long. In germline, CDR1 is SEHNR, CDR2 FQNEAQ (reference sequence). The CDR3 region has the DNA TGTGCCAGCAGCTTAGGGTCCTACGAGCAGTACTTC. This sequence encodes CASSLGSYEQYF.

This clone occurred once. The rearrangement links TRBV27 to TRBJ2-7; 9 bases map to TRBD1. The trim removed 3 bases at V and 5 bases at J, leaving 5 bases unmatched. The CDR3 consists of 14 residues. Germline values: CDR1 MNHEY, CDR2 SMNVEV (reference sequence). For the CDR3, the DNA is TGTGCCAGCAGTTTGACAGGGGGTAGCCACGAGCAGTACTTC. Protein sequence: CASSLTGGSHEQYF.

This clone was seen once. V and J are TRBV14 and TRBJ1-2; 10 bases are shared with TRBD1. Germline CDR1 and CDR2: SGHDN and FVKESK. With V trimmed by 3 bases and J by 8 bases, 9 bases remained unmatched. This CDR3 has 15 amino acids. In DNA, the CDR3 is TGTGCCAGCAGCCATCTCCGGGACAGGGGCTGGGGCTACACCTTC. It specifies CASSHLRDRGWGYTF.

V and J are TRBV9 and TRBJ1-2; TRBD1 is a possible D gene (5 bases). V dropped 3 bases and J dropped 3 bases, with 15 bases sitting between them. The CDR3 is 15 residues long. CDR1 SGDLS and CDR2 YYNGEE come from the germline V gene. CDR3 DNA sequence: TGTGCCAGCAGCGCCGCAGGATGGGGGGACTATGGCTACACCTTC. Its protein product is CASSAAGWGDYGYTF.

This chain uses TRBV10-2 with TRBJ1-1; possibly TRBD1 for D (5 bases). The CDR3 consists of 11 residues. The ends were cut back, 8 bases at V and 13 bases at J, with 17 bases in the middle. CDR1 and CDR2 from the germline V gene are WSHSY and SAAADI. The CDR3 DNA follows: TGCGCCAGCTCTGAGTGGGGGGGGGTTTTCTTT. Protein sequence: CASSEWGGVFF.

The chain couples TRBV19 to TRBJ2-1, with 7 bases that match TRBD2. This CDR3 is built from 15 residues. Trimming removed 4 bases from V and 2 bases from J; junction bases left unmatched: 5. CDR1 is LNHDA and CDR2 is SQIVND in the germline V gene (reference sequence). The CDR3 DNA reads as TGTGCCAGTAGTACGGGACTATCCGCCTACAATGAGCAGTTCTTC. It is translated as CASSTGLSAYNEQFF.

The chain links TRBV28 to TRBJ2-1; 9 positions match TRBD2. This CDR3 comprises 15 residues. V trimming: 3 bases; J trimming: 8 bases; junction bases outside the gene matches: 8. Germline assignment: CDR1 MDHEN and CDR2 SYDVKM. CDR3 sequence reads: CASSFAGTSTHEQFF. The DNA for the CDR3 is TGTGCCAGCAGTTTTGCCGGGACTAGCACACATGAGCAGTTCTTC. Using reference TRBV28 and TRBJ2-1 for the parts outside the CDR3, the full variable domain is DVKVTQSSRYLVKRTGEKVFLECVQDMDHENMFWYRQDPGLGLRLIYFSYDVKMKEKGDIPEGYSVSREKKERFSLILESASTNQTSMYLCASSFAGTSTHEQFFGPGTRLTVL.

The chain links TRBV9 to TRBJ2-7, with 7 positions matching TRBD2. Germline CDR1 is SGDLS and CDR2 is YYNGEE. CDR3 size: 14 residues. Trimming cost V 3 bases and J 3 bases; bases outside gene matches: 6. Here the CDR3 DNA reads TGTGCCAGCAGCGAAGGCGGGAGCGGCTACGAGCAGTACTTC. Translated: CASSEGGSGYEQYF.

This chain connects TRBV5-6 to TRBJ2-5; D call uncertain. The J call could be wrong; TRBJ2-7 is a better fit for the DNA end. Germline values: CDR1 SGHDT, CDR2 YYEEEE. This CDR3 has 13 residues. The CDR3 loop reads CASSPGSSYEQYF. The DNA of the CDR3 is TGTGCCAGCAGCCCCGGGTCCTCCTACGAGCAGTACTTC.

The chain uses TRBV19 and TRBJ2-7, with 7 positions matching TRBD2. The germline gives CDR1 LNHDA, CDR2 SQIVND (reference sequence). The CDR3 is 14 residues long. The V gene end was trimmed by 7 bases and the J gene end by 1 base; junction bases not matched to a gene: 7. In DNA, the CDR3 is TGTGCCAGTAACACAGCGGGGCTTTCCTACGAGCAGTACTTC. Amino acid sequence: CASNTAGLSYEQYF.